Listed below are T cell receptor beta chains from one sample, sequenced in a study of blood T cell repertoires in COVID-19. The assay was immunoSEQ multiplex PCR, and TCRdb's table has in-frame clones only and misses some. This table holds hundreds of thousands of clones, about nine tenths found once. The sample comprised peripheral blood. The receptor set was obtained from a woman aged 70-85 years with COVID-19, enrolled during active disease. Both conserved end residues are part of each CDR3. A D gene is named only where the DNA matches it firmly. Size is omitted from some rows. Given values are once, few, many or a class for expanded clones.

J: TRBJ2-7
length: 12
V: TRBV12-3/TRBV12-4
size: .
D: TRBD2
CDR3: CASSWSGDEQYF
DNA: TGTGCCAGCAGTTGGAGCGGGGACGAGCAGTACTTC

J: TRBJ2-7
length: 14
V: TRBV2
size: .
D: .
CDR3: CASSEDRASYEQYF
DNA: TGTGCCAGCAGTGAAGACAGGGCCTCCTACGAGCAGTACTTC

J: TRBJ2-7
length: 14
V: TRBV27
size: .
D: TRBD2
CDR3: CASSSSGVSYEQYF
DNA: TGTGCCAGCAGTAGTAGCGGGGTCTCCTACGAGCAGTACTTC

J: TRBJ1-1
length: 16
V: TRBV5-4
size: .
D: .
CDR3: CASSWAGGAMNTEAFF
DNA: TGTGCCAGCAGCTGGGCCGGTGGGGCTATGAACACTGAAGCTTTCTTT

J: TRBJ2-3
length: 13
V: TRBV25-1
size: once
D: .
CDR3: CASKQGLTDTQYF
DNA: TGTGCCAGCAAGCAGGGACTCACAGATACGCAGTATTTT

J: TRBJ1-2
length: 13
V: TRBV5-6
size: .
D: TRBD1
CDR3: CASSAGQIYGYTF
DNA: TGTGCCAGCAGCGCGGGACAGATCTATGGCTACACCTTC

J: TRBJ2-1
length: 15
V: TRBV9
size: .
D: TRBD2
CDR3: CAVVAGLGVRYEQFF
DNA: TGTGCCGTTGTAGCGGGGCTTGGGGTTAGGTATGAGCAGTTCTTC

J: TRBJ2-6
length: 15
V: TRBV18
size: .
D: TRBD1
CDR3: CASSRDRSGANVLTF
DNA: TGTGCCAGCTCACGGGACAGGTCTGGGGCCAACGTCCTGACTTTC

J: TRBJ2-5
length: 12
V: TRBV2
size: .
D: .
CDR3: CASSEWRETQYF
DNA: TGTGCCAGCAGTGAATGGCGGGAGACCCAGTACTTC

J: TRBJ1-2
length: 17
V: TRBV3-1/TRBV3-2
size: .
D: .
CDR3: CASSQAPSLAVRSGYTF
DNA: TGTGCCAGCAGCCAAGCGCCGTCCTTGGCCGTCCGCTCAGGCTACACCTTC

J: TRBJ2-4
length: 16
V: TRBV7-2
size: .
D: TRBD2
CDR3: CASSLTSGDRKNIQYF
DNA: TGTGCCAGCAGCTTAACTAGCGGGGACCGCAAAAACATTCAGTACTTC

J: TRBJ2-5
length: 13
V: TRBV12-3/TRBV12-4
size: .
D: .
CDR3: CASSFHRAETQYF
DNA: TGTGCCAGCAGTTTCCACAGGGCTGAGACCCAGTACTTC

J: TRBJ2-1
length: 14
V: TRBV24-1
size: .
D: .
CDR3: CATSEAGYLDEQFF
DNA: TGTGCCACCAGTGAGGCAGGGTACCTCGATGAGCAGTTCTTC

J: TRBJ2-3
length: 19
V: TRBV7-2
size: .
D: .
CDR3: CASSLVGGPRTYRTDTQYF
DNA: TGTGCCAGCAGCTTAGTCGGGGGGCCCAGAACTTACCGCACAGATACGCAGTATTTT

J: TRBJ2-1
length: 14
V: TRBV6-5
size: .
D: TRBD1
CDR3: CASSYSTGGLEQFF
DNA: TGTGCCAGCAGTTACTCGACAGGGGGACTTGAGCAGTTCTTC

J: TRBJ1-2
length: 14
V: TRBV5-1
size: .
D: .
CDR3: CASSNQGSNYGYTF
DNA: TGCGCCAGCAGTAATCAGGGGTCTAACTATGGCTACACCTTC

J: TRBJ1-3
length: 16
V: TRBV30
size: .
D: .
CDR3: CAWSVRGTFSGNTIYF
DNA: TGTGCCTGGAGTGTAAGAGGTACCTTCTCTGGAAACACCATATATTTT

J: TRBJ1-6
length: 18
V: TRBV4-1
size: .
D: .
CDR3: CASSQDRAVQGLRSPLHF
DNA: TGCGCCAGCAGCCAAGATCGAGCCGTACAGGGTTTACGGTCACCCCTCCACTTT

J: TRBJ1-2
length: 15
V: TRBV25-1
size: .
D: TRBD1
CDR3: CASSAYPTGGTGYTF
DNA: TGTGCCAGCAGTGCCTACCCAACAGGGGGCACTGGCTACACCTTC

J: TRBJ1-1
length: 16
V: TRBV5-1
size: .
D: .
CDR3: CASSFTAQTGGTEAFF
DNA: TGCGCCAGCAGCTTCACGGCACAGACGGGAGGGACTGAAGCTTTCTTT

J: TRBJ1-1
length: 14
V: TRBV6-2/TRBV6-3
size: .
D: .
CDR3: CASSYERGDTEAFF
DNA: TGTGCCAGCAGTTACGAGCGGGGTGACACTGAAGCTTTCTTT

J: TRBJ1-1
length: 15
V: TRBV28
size: .
D: .
CDR3: CASIRGGLPDTEAFF
DNA: TGTGCCAGCATCAGGGGTGGATTGCCAGACACTGAAGCTTTCTTT

J: TRBJ2-2
length: 12
V: TRBV3-1/TRBV3-2
size: .
D: .
CDR3: CASSGDFGELFF
DNA: TGTGCCAGCAGCGGGGACTTCGGGGAGCTGTTTTTT

J: TRBJ1-2
length: 14
V: TRBV11-2
size: .
D: .
CDR3: CASSLDAGNYGYTF
DNA: TGTGCCAGCAGCTTAGATGCCGGGAACTATGGCTACACCTTC

J: TRBJ1-1
length: 14
V: TRBV13
size: once
D: TRBD1
CDR3: CASSPRDRDTEAFF
DNA: TGTGCCAGCAGCCCCCGGGACAGGGACACTGAAGCTTTCTTT